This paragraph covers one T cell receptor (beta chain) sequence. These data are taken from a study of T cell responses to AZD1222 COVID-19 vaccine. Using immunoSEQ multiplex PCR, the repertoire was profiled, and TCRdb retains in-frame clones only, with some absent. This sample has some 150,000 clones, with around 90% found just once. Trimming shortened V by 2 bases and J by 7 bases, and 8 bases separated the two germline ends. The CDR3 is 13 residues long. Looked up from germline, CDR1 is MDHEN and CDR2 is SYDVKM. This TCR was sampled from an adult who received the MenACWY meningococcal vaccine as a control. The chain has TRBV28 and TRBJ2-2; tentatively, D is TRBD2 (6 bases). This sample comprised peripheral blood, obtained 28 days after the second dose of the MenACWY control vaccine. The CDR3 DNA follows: TGTGCCAGCAGTTTAGGGGGGAGCGGGGAGCTGTTTTTT. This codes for CASSLGGSGELFF.